This TCR beta chain came from a study of Ad26.COV2.S vaccination and SARS-CoV-2 variants. About the study: The study gave Ad26.COV2.S intramuscularly, once or twice 56 days apart.

This clone was seen once. Treatment: around 19 received Ad26.COV2.S at low or high dose, single or two shots; about 5 received placebo; per-sample allocation not given. Day 63 following the first vaccine or placebo injection was when the samples were taken. Produced via immunoSEQ multiplex PCR; TCRdb's table is partial and in-frame only. The sample shows approximately 410,000 clones, approximately 87% of them seen only once. This CDR3 region has 16 residues. Germline-derived CDR1 and CDR2 are SNHLY and FYNNEI. Trimming took 7 bases from V and 4 from J; bases not matched to a gene: 9. This chain joins TRBV2 and TRBJ2-2, with TRBD2 identical over 10 bases. This receptor was taken from a person aged 18 to 65 who received the Ad26.COV2.S COVID-19 vaccine or a placebo. This sample comprised peripheral blood, obtained in a trial of Ad26.COV2.S vaccine versus placebo. CDR3 DNA sequence: TGTGCCAGCACAGGTAGCGGGGGGCCGCGCACCGGGGAGCTGTTTTTT. This gives the protein CASTGSGGPRTGELFF.